These 16 T cell receptor beta chains were sequenced from one sample in a study of T-cell reconstitution after alpha-beta-depleted transplantation in children. A library of TCRbeta sequences, prepared with unique molecular identifiers, was generated. TCRdb re-called the PCR reads with MiXCR, one entry per CDR3 protein. The sample includes over 70,000 distinct CDR3 sequences, roughly 7.7% of them seen just once. The sample was PBMCs from the stem cell graft donor, taken from the stem cell graft. All receptors derive from a human donor who donated a stem cell graft to a child with congenital amegakaryocytic thrombocytopenia.

This clonotype came up many times. This rearrangement joins TRBV24-1 to TRBJ1-1; D uncertain. The CDR3 has 13 residues. The V end lost 2 bases, the J end lost 8 bases, and 11 bases lay between the germline ends. The germline CDR1 and CDR2 sequences are KGHDR and SFDVKD. The CDR3 reads CATSDSWEAEAFF. The DNA for the CDR3 is TGTGCCACCAGTGATTCATGGGAGGCAGAAGCTTTCTTT.

This clonotype was detected many times. The rearrangement joins TRBV12-3 or TRBV12-4 to TRBJ1-1; weak D call: TRBD1 (6 bases). The V gene lost 7 bases and the J gene lost 0 bases, with 12 bases spanning the gap. The CDR3 sequence is 14 residues long. The chain's CDR3 is CASTFGQMNTEAFF. In DNA, the CDR3 is TGTGCCAGCACCTTCGGACAGATGAACACTGAAGCTTTCTTT.

This clonotype was counted ten times or more. The genes are TRBV28 and TRBJ2-3; no clear D gene. The CDR3 sequence is 16 residues long. Germline V gene lookup returns CDR1 MDHEN and CDR2 SYDVKM. V was trimmed by 2 bases and J by 0 bases, leaving 12 bases between them. The CDR3 sequence is CASSLGVWNSTDTQYF. In nucleotides, the CDR3 is TGTGCCAGCAGTTTAGGTGTCTGGAATAGCACAGATACGCAGTATTTT.

This clonotype was found many times. This rearrangement joins TRBV30 to TRBJ1-5, with 7 positions matching TRBD1. The CDR3 has 14 amino acids. CDR1 and CDR2 from the germline V gene are GTSNPN and SVGIG (reference sequence). In nucleotides, the CDR3 is TGTCGACCTGGGTACAGGGGAAGCAATCAGCCCCAGCATTTT. It translates to CRPGYRGSNQPQHF.

In this sample, this clonotype turned up many times. The rearrangement uses TRBV4-1 and TRBJ1-2; D might be TRBD1 (6 bases). The germline V gene encodes CDR1 MGHRA and CDR2 YSYEKL. This CDR3 has 16 residues. The V end was cut by 0 bases, the J end by 4 bases, with 15 bases between. CDR3 DNA sequence: TGCGCCAGCAGCCAAGATATGTGGGGGCATGGCTATGGCTACACCTTC. It specifies CASSQDMWGHGYGYTF.

The table lists this clonotype with many counts. A much more abundant neighbour one base away suggests this may be a read error. CDR3 sequence (DNA): TGTGCCAGCAGTATAGGGGGGACTGAAGCTTTCTTT. Its protein is CASSIGGTEAFF. The rearrangement uses TRBV12-3 or TRBV12-4 and TRBJ1-1; D is perhaps TRBD1 (6 bases). The CDR3 sequence is 12 residues long. With 5 bases removed from V and 5 bases from J, the gap between germline ends came to 9 bases.

This clonotype was recorded at least ten times. The chain joins TRBV5-1 to TRBJ1-1; D remains ambiguous. The CDR3 covers 15 residues. Per germline, CDR1 SGHRS and CDR2 YFSETQ. Trimming left V 6 bases short and J 0 bases short, with 15 bases between. The DNA for the CDR3 is TGCGCCAGCACCGACCAATTGGGGATGAACACTGAAGCTTTCTTT. It translates to CASTDQLGMNTEAFF.

This clonotype has ten or more counts. The V gene is TRBV20-1, the J gene TRBJ2-3; D unclear. The CDR3 is 15 residues long. Germline lookup yields CDR1 DFQATT and CDR2 SNEGSKA (reference sequence). The V end lost 1 base, the J end lost 5 bases, and 16 bases lay between the germline ends. The CDR3 sequence: CSARVVTKRGDTQYF. The DNA for the CDR3 is TGCAGTGCTAGAGTCGTGACGAAACGAGGAGATACGCAGTATTTT.

This clonotype occurred many times. This chain connects TRBV6-1 to TRBJ1-6; no reliable D call. Germline V CDR1 and CDR2: MNHNS, SASEGT. The CDR3 runs 16 residues. V was clipped by 2 bases and J by 2 bases, with 10 bases between them. CDR3 sequence reads: CASSETPAAYNSPLHF. The CDR3 nucleotides read TGTGCCAGCAGTGAAACCCCGGCAGCCTATAATTCACCCCTCCACTTT.

This clonotype was counted many times. This chain links TRBV28 with TRBJ1-2; no firm D call. Trimming shortened V by 2 bases and J by 3 bases, and 10 bases separated the two germline ends. The CDR3 sequence is 14 residues long. CDR1 MDHEN and CDR2 SYDVKM come from the germline V gene. CDR3 loop: CASSLQGMDYGYTF. In DNA form, the CDR3 reads TGTGCCAGCAGTTTACAAGGGATGGACTATGGCTACACCTTC.

The sample holds many counts of this clonotype. The chain uses TRBV28 and TRBJ1-2; 9 bases agree with TRBD1. The V segment lost 6 bases and the J segment 2 bases; nucleotides outside the gene matches: 10. This CDR3 contains 16 residues. Germline-derived CDR1 and CDR2 are MDHEN and SYDVKM. CDR3: CASSDGGQGLNYGYTF. For the CDR3, the DNA is TGTGCCAGCAGCGACGGCGGACAGGGGTTGAACTATGGCTACACCTTC.

V is TRBV20-1 and J is TRBJ2-7; D tentatively fits TRBD1 or TRBD2 (5 bases each). Germline V lookup: CDR1 DFQATT, CDR2 SNEGSKA (reference sequence). This CDR3 has 12 residues. The ends were cut back, 3 bases at V and 2 bases at J, with 8 bases in the middle. The CDR3 bases are TGCAGTGCTAGCGGGGCGACCTACGAGCAGTACTTC. Amino acid sequence: CSASGATYEQYF.

The chain carries TRBV27 and TRBJ2-5; D might be TRBD1 (5 bases). The germline CDR1 and CDR2 sequences are MNHEY and SMNVEV (reference sequence). The CDR3 loop spans 14 amino acids. V was shortened by 4 bases and J by 3 bases, with 12 bases between the two germline ends. CDR3 in amino acids: CASSSLKGKETQYF. CDR3 nucleotide sequence: TGTGCCAGCAGTTCCTTGAAGGGGAAAGAGACCCAGTACTTC.

This clonotype was found many times. The V gene is TRBV5-1, the J gene TRBJ1-1; tentatively, D is TRBD1 (6 bases). CDR3 size: 16 residues. Trimming took 4 bases from V and 3 from J, leaving 19 bases between them. In germline, CDR1 is SGHRS, CDR2 YFSETQ. The CDR3, as DNA: TGCGCCAGCAGCCTCGGACAGCCCACGGAGGACACTGAAGCTTTCTTT. This translates into CASSLGQPTEDTEAFF.

This clonotype was picked up many times. The V call is TRBV7-8, the J call TRBJ2-1; D possibly corresponds to TRBD2 (6 bases). Trimming removed 5 bases at V and 2 bases at J, with 16 bases between. Germline CDR1 is SGHVS and CDR2 is FQNEAQ. The CDR3 consists of 16 residues. The CDR3 nucleotides read TGTGCCAGCAGCACCGGGTGGGCGGGGACCTACAATGAGCAGTTCTTC. Amino acids: CASSTGWAGTYNEQFF. The full variable domain, its missing parts supplied by reference TRBV7-8 and TRBJ2-1, is GAGVSQSPRYKVAKRGQDVALRCDPISGHVSLFWYQQALGQGPEFLTYFQNEAQLDKSGLPSDRFFAERPEGSVSTLKIQRTQQEDSAVYLCASSTGWAGTYNEQFFGPGTRLTVL.

This clonotype appeared many times. V usage is TRBV7-2 and J usage is TRBJ2-4; D is unresolved. The CDR3 consists of 15 residues. The germline V gene has CDR1 SGHTA and CDR2 FQGNSA. V shed 1 base and J shed 7 bases, with 14 bases lying between them. The CDR3 nucleotides read TGTGCCAGCAGCTTAGGACCGTTCGGTGGGAACATTCAGTACTTC. As protein: CASSLGPFGGNIQYF.